This T cell receptor (beta chain) was retrieved from a study of T-cell memory formation after mild COVID-19. Findings and limits, study-wide: Contracting clones from day 15 to 85 had balanced CD4/CD8; later expanders favoured CD4+.

Points on this clonotype: What it binds is not known.

MiXCR, applied by TCRdb to the 5' RACE reads, yields one record per CDR3 protein. The sample has more than 450,000 distinct CDR3 sequences, 15% to 20% seen once; the top ten hold about 12%. The sample consisted of PBMCs or a T cell subset sorted from them (not recorded which). The clonotype was recovered from an adult woman who had mild COVID-19 (a few samples of this study predate the infection). Cell type and time point are not known.

The chain's CDR3 is CASTRDSAAGELFF. For the CDR3, the DNA is TGTGCCAGCACCAGGGACTCTGCCGCCGGGGAGCTGTTTTTT. The rearrangement uses TRBV6-5 and TRBJ2-2, with a possible D match to TRBD2 (6 bases). The V gene's germline CDR1 is MNHEY and CDR2 SVGAGI. The CDR3 sequence is 14 residues long. Trimming shortened V by 7 bases and J by 6 bases, and 15 bases separated the two germline ends.